This entry describes one TCR beta chain. These data originate in a study of blood T cell repertoires in COVID-19. Trimming cost V 3 bases and J 2 bases; bases outside gene matches: 11. The CDR3 contains 16 residues. CDR1 and CDR2 (germline): SGHRS, YFSETQ. Sequencing was performed with immunoSEQ multiplex PCR; in TCRdb, only in-frame clones are kept and a portion is missing. This sample has 130,000 or so clones, with about three quarters found just once. This rearrangement joins TRBV5-1 to TRBJ2-7, with TRBD1 identical over 7 bases. This TCR was sampled from a man in his fifties or sixties with acute or convalescent COVID-19. Sequenced input: peripheral blood. The CDR3 here is CASSSTGDSYPYEQYF. Written as DNA, the CDR3 is TGCGCCAGCAGCTCAACAGGGGACAGTTACCCCTACGAGCAGTACTTC.